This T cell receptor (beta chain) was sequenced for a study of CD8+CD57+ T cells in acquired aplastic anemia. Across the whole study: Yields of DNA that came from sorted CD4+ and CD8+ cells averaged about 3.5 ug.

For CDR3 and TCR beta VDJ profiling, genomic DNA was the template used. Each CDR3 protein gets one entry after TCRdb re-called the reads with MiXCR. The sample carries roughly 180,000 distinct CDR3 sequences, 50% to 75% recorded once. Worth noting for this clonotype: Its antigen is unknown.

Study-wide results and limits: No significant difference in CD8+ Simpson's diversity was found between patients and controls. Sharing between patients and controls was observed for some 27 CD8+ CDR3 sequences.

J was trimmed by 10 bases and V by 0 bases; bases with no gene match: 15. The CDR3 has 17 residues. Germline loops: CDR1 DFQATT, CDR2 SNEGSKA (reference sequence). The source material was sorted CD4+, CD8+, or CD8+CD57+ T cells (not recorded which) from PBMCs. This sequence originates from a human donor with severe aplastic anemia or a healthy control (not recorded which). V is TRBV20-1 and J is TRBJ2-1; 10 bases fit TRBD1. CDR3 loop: CSARDPNGQGGVWEQFF. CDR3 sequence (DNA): TGCAGTGCTAGAGATCCCAACGGACAGGGGGGAGTATGGGAGCAGTTCTTC.